This T cell receptor (beta chain) was found in a study of blood T cell repertoires in COVID-19 (dated by TCRdb to 2020 to 2022). About the study as a whole: The collaborator samples originated in the United States, Italy and Spain and spanned the acute and convalescent phases of COVID-19. The sample metadata nearly always contained a de-identified subject ID, COVID-19 status, age in years and sex. The repertoires were released in a freely available public database meant as a resource for research on the immune response to SARS-CoV-2. Subjects who had been exposed to COVID-19, were actively infected with it, or had recovered from it provided the deeply sampled blood TCRbeta repertoires that made up the dataset. Where HLA class I and class II types were available, the types were taken from metadata supplied by the sample provider, not from assay-based typing. Samples came from the ongoing ImmuneRACE study (first 160 participants) plus 1,254 subjects from 6 global collaborators. The material from the prospective study consisted of cDNA or gDNA derived from T cells, B-cell-depleted T cells, or PBMCs.

TCRbeta CDR3 regions were amplified from genomic DNA by means of the immunoSEQ Assay, a bias-controlled multiplex PCR. As for the authors' bioinformatics: Within the assay, amplification of reference gene primers was used to estimate how many nucleated cells each sample contained. To quantify the absolute abundance of each unique TCRbeta CDR3 rearrangement, sequence reads were collapsed and filtered. For each sample, productive Simpson clonality was calculated as the square root of Simpson's diversity index across productive rearrangements. TCRdb provides this immuneACCESS table in a form limited to in-frame rearrangements. Some clones are lacking; in checked studies, under half of them reflect an unresolved V gene, and why the rest are absent is not known. D and trimming were read from the DNA, whereas the V and J calls and clone size are those reported in that table. The sample data list roughly 300,000 clones, and more than 85% of these were observed just once. The ten largest clones add up to approximately 18% of the sample.

CDR1 and CDR2 were assigned from the germline V gene as SNHLY and FYNNEI. The CDR3 holds 11 amino acids from the cysteine to the phenylalanine. Kept here is only the CDR3 DNA, which spans 33 bases and is read in frame from base 1. At the junction V is shortened by 8 bases and J by 10 bases, with 14 bases in between. Remarks on this clone: Its binding antigen is unknown. Base qualities are not provided; no much larger clone lies one nucleotide away.

Enrolling through a virtual design, the prospective study's participants ranged in age from roughly 18 to 100 years and lived across around 25 United States geographic areas. In the prospective study, participants were assigned to cohorts based on the clinical history participants reported in a screening survey and a study questionnaire. For ImmuneRACE Cohort 3, a participant was defined as recovered based on two consecutive negative NP/OP PCR tests, clearance by a healthcare professional, or resolution of symptoms. In the prospective study, mobile phlebotomists collected whole blood, serum and a nasopharyngeal or oropharyngeal swab from each participant. Additional blood draws and questionnaires over an approximately 2-month period could optionally be provided by prospective study participants. Before DNA extraction, prospective study blood samples were shipped either frozen or at room temperature.

Findings and caveats that apply to the study as a whole: How much clinical and demographic metadata was included differed by source and by participant, and the metadata was provided uncurated.

Sample: PBMCs or T cells enriched from blood (not recorded which). The sequence was collected from a woman aged 30 to 39 who had recovered from COVID-19. Recombination connected TRBV2 to TRBJ1-1; TRBD1 is possibly the D segment (5 matching bases). Here is the DNA: TGTGCCAGCTTTTTCCAGGGAGGAGCTTTCTTT. It translates as CASFFQGGAFF.